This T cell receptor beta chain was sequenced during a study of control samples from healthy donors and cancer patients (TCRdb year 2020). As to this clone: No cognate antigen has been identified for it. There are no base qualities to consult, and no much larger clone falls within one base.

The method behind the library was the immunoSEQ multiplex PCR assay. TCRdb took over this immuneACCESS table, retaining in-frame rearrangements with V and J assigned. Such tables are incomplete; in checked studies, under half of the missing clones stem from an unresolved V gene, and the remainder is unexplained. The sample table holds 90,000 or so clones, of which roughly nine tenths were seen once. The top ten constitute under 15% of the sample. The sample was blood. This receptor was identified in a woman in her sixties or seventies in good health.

The CDR3 loop reads CASGAGHNEQFF. The nucleotide sequence reads as follows: TGTGCCAGCGGCGCGGGTCACAATGAGCAGTTCTTC. The sequence links TRBV3-1 (or the pseudogene TRBV3-2) to TRBJ2-1, and the D gene may be TRBD2, 5 bases matching. From cysteine to phenylalanine, the CDR3 is 12 amino acids long. The read is trimmed to its CDR3 DNA, 36 bases read in frame from base 1. The germline V gene (reference sequence) provides CDR1 LGHDT and CDR2 YNNKEL. V was cut back by 8 bases and J by 5 bases, leaving a gap of 10 bases between them.